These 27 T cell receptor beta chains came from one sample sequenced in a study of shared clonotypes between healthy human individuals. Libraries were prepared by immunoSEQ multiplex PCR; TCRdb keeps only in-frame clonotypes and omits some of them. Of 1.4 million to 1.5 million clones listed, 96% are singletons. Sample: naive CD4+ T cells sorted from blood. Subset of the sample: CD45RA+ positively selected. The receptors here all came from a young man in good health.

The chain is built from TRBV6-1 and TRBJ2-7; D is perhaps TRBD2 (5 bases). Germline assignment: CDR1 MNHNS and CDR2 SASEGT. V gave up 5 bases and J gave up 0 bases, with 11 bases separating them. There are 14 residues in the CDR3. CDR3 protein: CASSSRGSSYEQYF. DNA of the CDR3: TGTGCCAGCAGTAGCCGGGGTAGCTCCTACGAGCAGTACTTC.

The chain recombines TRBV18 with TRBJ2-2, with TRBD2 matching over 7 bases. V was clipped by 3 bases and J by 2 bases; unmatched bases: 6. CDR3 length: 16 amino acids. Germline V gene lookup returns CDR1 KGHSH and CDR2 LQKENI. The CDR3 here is CASSPQSSGNTGELFF. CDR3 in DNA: TGTGCCAGCTCACCCCAATCTAGCGGTAACACCGGGGAGCTGTTTTTT.

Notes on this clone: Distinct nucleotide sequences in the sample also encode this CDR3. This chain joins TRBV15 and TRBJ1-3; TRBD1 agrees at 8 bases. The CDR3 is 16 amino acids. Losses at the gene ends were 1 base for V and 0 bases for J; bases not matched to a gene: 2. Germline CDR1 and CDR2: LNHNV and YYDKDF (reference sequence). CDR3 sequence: CATSRGTGTSGNTIYF. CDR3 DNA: TGTGCCACCAGCAGAGGGACAGGGACCTCTGGAAACACCATATATTTT.

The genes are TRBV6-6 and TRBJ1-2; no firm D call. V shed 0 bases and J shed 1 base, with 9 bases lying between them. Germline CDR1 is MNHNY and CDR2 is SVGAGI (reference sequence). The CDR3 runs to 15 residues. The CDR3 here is CASSYSDRGNYGYTF. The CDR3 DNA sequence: TGTGCCAGCAGTTACTCCGATCGGGGTAACTATGGCTACACCTTC.

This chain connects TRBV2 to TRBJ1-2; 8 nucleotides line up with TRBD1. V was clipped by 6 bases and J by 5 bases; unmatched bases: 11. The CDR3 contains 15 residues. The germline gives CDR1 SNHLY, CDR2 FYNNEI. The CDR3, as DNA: TGTGCCAGCAGGGGGCAGGGGGCAGAGAGATATGGCTACACCTTC. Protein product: CASRGQGAERYGYTF.

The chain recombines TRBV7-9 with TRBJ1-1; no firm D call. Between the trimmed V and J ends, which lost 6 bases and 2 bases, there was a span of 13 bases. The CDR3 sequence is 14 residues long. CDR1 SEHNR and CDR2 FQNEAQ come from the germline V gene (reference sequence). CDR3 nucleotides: TGTGCCAGCAGGAAGAGAGAGTCAAACACTGAAGCTTTCTTT. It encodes CASRKRESNTEAFF.

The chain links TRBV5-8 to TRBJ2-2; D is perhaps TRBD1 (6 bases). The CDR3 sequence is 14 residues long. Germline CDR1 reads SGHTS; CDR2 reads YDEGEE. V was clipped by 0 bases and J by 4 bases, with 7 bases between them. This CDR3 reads CASSLEGGTGELFF. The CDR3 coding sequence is TGTGCCAGCAGCTTGGAAGGGGGCACCGGGGAGCTGTTTTTT.

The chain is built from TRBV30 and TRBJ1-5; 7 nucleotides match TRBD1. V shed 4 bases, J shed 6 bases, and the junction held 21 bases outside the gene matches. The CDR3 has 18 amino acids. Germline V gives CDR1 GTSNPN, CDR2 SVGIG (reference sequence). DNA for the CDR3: TGTGCCTGGACCCCCCGGATGGGGACAGTATACCATTCTCAGCCCCAGCATTTT. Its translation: CAWTPRMGTVYHSQPQHF.

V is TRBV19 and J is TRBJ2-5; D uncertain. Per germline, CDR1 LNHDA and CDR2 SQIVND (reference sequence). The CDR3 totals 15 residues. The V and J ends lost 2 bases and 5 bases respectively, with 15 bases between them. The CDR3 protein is CASSIFVGLGETQYF. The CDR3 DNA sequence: TGTGCCAGTAGTATATTCGTGGGTTTGGGGGAGACCCAGTACTTC.

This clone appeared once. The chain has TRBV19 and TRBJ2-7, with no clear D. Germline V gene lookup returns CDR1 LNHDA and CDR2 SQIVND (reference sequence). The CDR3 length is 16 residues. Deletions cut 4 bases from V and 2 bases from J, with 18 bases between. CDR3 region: CASSTRFSHMPYEQYF. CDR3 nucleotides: TGTGCCAGTAGTACCCGATTCAGTCATATGCCCTACGAGCAGTACTTC.

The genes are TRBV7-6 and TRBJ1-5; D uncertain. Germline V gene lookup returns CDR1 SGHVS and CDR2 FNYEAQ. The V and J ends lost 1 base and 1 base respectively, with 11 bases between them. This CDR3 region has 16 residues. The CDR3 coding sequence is TGTGCCAGCAGCTTAGATCGGGGTGGGAGCAATCAGCCCCAGCATTTT. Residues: CASSLDRGGSNQPQHF.

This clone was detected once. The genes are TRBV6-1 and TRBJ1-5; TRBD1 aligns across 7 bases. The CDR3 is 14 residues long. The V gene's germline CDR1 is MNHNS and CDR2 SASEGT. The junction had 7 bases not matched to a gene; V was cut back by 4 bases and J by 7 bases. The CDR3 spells CASSVYRGRQPQHF. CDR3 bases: TGTGCCAGCAGTGTCTACAGGGGAAGGCAGCCCCAGCATTTT.

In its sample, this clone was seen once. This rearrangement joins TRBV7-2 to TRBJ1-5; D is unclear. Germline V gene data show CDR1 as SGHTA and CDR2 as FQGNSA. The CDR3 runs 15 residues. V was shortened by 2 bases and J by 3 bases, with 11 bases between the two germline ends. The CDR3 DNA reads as TGTGCCAGCAGCTTACGGTGGCAGGTCAATCAGCCCCAGCATTTT. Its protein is CASSLRWQVNQPQHF.

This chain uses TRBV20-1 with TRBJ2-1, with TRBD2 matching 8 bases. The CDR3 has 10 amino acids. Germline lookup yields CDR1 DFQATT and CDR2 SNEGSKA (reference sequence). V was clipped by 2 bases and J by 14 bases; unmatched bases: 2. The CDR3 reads CSARLGREFF. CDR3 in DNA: TGCAGTGCTAGACTCGGGAGGGAGTTCTTC.

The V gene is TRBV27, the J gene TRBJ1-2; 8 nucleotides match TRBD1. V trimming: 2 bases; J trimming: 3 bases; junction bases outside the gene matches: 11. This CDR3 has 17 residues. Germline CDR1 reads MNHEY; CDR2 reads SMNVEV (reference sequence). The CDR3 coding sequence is TGTGCCAGCAGTTTAAGGACAGGGAGAGAAGGTTACTATGGCTACACCTTC. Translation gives CASSLRTGREGYYGYTF.

CDR3 DNA: TGCGCCAGCAGCCATACCCAGGCGGATGGAACCGGGACTAGCTCCACAGATACGCAGTATTTT. Encoded protein: CASSHTQADGTGTSSTDTQYF. The chain uses TRBV4-3 and TRBJ2-3, with 9 bases matching TRBD2. The ends lost 3 bases at V and 2 bases at J; junction bases unmatched: 21. This CDR3 contains 21 residues. The germline CDR1 and CDR2 sequences are LGHNA and YSLEER.

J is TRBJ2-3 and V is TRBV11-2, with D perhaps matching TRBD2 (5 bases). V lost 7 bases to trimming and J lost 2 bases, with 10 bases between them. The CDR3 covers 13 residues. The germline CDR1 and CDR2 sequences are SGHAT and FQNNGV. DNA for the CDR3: TGTGCCAGCACAGCGGAGATCACAGATACGCAGTATTTT. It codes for CASTAEITDTQYF.

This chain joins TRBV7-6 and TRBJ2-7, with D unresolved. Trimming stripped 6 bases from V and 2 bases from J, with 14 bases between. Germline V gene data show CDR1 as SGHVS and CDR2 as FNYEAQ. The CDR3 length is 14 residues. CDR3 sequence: CASSLRVSPYEQYF. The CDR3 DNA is TGTGCCAGCAGTCTTCGGGTTTCCCCCTACGAGCAGTACTTC.

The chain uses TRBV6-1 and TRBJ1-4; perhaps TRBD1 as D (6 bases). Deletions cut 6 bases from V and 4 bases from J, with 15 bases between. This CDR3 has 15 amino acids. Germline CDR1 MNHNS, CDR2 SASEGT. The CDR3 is CASRLIQGFNEKLFF. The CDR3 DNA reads TGTGCCAGCAGATTAATACAGGGATTTAATGAAAAACTGTTTTTT.

CDR3 in amino acids: CASSLGVTSGSSSTDTQYF. CDR3 coding DNA: TGTGCCAGCAGCTTAGGGGTCACTAGCGGTTCATCTAGCACAGATACGCAGTATTTT. V and J are TRBV7-6 and TRBJ2-3, with 8 bases identical to TRBD2. The CDR3 contains 19 residues. Germline V gene lookup returns CDR1 SGHVS and CDR2 FNYEAQ. The J segment lost 0 bases and the V segment lost 1 base, leaving 12 bases of the junction unmatched.

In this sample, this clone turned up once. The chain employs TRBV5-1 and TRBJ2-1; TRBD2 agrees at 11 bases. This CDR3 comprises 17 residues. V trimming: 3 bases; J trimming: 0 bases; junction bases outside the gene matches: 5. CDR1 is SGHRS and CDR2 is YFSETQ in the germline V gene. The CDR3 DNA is TGCGCCAGCAGCTGGGGACTAGCGGAGAGCTCCTACAATGAGCAGTTCTTC. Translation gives CASSWGLAESSYNEQFF.

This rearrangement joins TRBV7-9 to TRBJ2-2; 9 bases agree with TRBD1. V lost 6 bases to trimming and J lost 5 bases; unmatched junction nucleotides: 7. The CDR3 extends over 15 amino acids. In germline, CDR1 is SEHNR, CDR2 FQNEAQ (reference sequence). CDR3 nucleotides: TGTGCCAGCAGTCGACAGGGGGTACCTACCGGGGAGCTGTTTTTT. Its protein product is CASSRQGVPTGELFF. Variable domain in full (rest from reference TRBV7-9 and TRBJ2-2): DTGVSQNPRHKITKRGQNVTFRCDPISEHNRLYWYRQTLGQGPEFLTYFQNEAQLEKSRLLSDRFSAERPKGSFSTLEIQRTEQGDSAMYLCASSRQGVPTGELFFGEGSRLTVL.

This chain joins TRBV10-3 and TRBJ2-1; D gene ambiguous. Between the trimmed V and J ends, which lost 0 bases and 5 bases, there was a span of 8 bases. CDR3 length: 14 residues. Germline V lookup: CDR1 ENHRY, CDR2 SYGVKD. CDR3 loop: CAISESYRDNEQFF. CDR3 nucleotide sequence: TGTGCCATCAGTGAGTCGTATAGAGACAATGAGCAGTTCTTC.

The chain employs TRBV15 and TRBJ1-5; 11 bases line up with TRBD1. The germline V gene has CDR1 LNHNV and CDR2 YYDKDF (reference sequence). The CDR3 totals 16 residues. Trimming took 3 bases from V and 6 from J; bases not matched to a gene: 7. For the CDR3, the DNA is TGTGCCACCAGCAGCGGAGGGACAGGGGGATCTCAGCCCCAGCATTTT. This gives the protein CATSSGGTGGSQPQHF.

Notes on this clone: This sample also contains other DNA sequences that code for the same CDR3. As DNA, the CDR3 is TGTGCCAGCTCACCAAGGTCAACTAATGAAAAACTGTTTTTT. Protein sequence: CASSPRSTNEKLFF. V is TRBV18 and J is TRBJ1-4; D ambiguous. Deletions cut 2 bases from V and 0 bases from J, with 4 bases between. The CDR3 is 14 residues long. The germline gives CDR1 KGHSH, CDR2 LQKENI.

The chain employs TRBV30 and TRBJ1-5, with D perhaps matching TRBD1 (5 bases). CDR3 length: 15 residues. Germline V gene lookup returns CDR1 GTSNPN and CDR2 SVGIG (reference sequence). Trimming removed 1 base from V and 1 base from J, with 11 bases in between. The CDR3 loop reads CAWSAGFGSNQPQHF. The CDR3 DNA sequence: TGTGCCTGGAGTGCAGGGTTTGGGAGCAATCAGCCCCAGCATTTT.

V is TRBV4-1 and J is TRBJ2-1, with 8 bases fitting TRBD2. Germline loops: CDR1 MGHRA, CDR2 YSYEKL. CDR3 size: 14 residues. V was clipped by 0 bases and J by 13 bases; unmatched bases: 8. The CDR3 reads CASSQEDLLAVQFF. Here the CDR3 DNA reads TGCGCCAGCAGCCAAGAAGACCTACTAGCGGTTCAGTTCTTC.